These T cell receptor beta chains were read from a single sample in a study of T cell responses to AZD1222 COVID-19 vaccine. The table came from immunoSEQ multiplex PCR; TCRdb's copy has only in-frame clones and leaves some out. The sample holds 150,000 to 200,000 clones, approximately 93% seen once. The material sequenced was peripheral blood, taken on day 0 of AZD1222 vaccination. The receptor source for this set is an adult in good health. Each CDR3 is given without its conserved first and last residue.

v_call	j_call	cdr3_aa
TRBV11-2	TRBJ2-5	ASSSEAGILETQY
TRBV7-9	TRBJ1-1	ASSLGVTGESNTEAF
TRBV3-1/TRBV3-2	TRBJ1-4	ASSQDTGATNEKLF
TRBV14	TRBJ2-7	ASSMRVDSYEQY
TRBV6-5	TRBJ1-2	ASLGTYGNVDGYT
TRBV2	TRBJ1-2	ASSQRGTGLSFGYT
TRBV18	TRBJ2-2	ASSPLNRETRGELF
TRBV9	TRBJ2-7	ASSVAGNYEQY
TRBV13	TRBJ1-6	ASSLRTGYNSPLH
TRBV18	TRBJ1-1	ASSPTGTSEAF
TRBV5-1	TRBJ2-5	ASSLGTGQETQY
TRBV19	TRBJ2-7	ASSWTAAGPYEQY
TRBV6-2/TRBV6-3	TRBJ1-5	ASSDGDRAQPQH
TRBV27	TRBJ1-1	ASKGGGGRTEAF
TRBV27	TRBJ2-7	ASSLGGRAYEQY
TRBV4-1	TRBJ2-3	ASSLYITDTQY
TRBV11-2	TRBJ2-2	ASSLASGSNGELF
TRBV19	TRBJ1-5	ASSIGDGAQH